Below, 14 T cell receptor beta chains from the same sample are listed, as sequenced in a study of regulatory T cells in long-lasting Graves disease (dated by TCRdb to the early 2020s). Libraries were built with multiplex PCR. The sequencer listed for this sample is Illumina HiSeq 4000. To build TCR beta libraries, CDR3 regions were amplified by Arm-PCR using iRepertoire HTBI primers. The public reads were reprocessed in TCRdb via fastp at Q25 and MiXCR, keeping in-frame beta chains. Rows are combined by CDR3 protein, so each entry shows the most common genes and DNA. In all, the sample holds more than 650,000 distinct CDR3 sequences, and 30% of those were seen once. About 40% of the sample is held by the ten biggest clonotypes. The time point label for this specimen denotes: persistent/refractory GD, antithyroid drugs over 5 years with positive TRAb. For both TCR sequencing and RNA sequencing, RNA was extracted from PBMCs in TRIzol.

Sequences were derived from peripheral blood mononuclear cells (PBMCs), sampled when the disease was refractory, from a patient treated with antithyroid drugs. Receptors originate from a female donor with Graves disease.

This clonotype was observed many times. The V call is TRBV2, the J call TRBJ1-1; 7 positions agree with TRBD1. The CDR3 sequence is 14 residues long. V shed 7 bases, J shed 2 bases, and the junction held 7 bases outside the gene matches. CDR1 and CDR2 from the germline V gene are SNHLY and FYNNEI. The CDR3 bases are TGTGCCAGCACTCGGGGACAGCACAACACTGAAGCTTTCTTT. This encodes CASTRGQHNTEAFF.

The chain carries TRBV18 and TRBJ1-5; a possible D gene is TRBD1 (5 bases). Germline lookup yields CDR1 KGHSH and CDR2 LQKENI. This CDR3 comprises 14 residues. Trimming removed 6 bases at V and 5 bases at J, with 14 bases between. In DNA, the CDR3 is TGTGCCAGCTCGCTTGGCAGGGACGATCAGCCCCAGCATTTT. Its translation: CASSLGRDDQPQHF.

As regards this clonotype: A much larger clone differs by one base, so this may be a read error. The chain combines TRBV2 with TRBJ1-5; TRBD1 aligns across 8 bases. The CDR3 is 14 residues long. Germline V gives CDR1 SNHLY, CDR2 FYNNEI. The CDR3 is CASSGTGRNQPQRF. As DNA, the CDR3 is TGTGCCAGCAGTGGGACAGGGCGCAATCAGCCCCAGCGTTTT.

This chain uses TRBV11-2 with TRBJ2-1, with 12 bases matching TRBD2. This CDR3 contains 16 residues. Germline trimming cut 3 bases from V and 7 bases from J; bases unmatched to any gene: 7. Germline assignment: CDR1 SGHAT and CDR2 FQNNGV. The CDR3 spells CASSFSTSGRNNEQFF. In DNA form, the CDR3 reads TGTGCCAGCAGCTTCTCTACTAGCGGGAGGAATAATGAGCAGTTCTTC.

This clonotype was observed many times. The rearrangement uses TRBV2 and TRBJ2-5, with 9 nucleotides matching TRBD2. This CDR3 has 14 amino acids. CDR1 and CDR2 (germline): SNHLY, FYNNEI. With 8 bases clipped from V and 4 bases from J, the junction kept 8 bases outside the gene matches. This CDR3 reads CASQWREGLETQYF. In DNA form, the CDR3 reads TGTGCCAGCCAATGGCGGGAGGGCCTAGAGACCCAGTACTTC.

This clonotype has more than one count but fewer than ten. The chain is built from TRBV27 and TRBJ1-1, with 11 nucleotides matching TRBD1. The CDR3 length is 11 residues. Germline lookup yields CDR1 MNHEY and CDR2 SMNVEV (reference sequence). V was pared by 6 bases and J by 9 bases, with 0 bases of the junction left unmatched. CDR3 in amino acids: CASRDRGQAFF. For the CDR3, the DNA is TGTGCCAGCAGGGACAGGGGGCAAGCTTTCTTT.

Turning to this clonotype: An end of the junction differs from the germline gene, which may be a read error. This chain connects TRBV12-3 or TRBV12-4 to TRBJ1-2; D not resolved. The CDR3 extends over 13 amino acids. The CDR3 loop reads CASGLVGEGGYTF. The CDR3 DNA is TGTGCCAGCGGTTTGGTCGGGGAGGGTGGCTACACCTTC.

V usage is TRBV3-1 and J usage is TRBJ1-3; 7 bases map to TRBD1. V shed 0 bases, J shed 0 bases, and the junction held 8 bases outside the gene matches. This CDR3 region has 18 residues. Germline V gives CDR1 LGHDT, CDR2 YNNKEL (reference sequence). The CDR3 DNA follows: TGTGCCAGCAGCCAAGATCGGGGGACAGTGTTCTCTGGAAACACCATATATTTT. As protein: CASSQDRGTVFSGNTIYF.

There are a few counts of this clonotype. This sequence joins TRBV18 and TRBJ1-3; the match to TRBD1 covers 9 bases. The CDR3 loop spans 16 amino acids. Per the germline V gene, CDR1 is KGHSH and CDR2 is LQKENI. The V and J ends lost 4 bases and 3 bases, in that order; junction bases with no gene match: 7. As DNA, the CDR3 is TGTGCCAGCTCACTACGGGACAGGGAGGTTGGAAACACCATATATTTT. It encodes CASSLRDREVGNTIYF.

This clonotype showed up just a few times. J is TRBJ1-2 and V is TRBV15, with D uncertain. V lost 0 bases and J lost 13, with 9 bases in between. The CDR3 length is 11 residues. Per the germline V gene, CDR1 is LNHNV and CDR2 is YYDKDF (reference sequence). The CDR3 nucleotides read TGTGCCACCAGCAGAGATCCGCCGATCACCTTC. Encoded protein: CATSRDPPITF.

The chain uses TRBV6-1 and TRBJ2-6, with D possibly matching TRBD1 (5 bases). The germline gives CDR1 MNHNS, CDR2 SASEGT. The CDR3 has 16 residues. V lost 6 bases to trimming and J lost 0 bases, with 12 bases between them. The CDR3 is CASRGRVSSGANVLTF. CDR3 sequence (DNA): TGTGCCAGCAGGGGCAGGGTGAGCTCTGGGGCCAACGTCCTGACTTTC.

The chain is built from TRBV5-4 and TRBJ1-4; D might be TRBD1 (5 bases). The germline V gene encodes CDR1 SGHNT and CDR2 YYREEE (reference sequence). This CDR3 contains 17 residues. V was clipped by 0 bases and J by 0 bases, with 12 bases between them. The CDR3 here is CASSLGPTVTTNEKLFF. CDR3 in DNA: TGTGCCAGCAGCTTGGGTCCGACAGTAACAACTAATGAAAAACTGTTTTTT.

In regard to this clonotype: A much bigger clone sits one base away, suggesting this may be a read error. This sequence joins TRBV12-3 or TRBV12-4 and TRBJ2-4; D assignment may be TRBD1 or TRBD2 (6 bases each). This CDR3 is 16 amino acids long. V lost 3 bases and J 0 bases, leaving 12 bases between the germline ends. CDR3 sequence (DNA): TGTGCCAGCAGTTTGTCCGGGGGCCCAGCCAAAAACATTCAGTACTTC. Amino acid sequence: CASSLSGGPAKNIQYF.

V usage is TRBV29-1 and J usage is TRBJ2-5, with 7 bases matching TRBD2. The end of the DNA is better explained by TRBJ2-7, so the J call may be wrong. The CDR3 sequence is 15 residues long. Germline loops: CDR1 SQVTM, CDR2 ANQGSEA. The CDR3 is CSVEILASGSYEQYF. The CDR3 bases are TGCAGCGTTGAAATCTTGGCTAGCGGATCCTACGAGCAGTACTTC.